The TCR beta chain under discussion was sequenced for a study of shared T cell receptors in the human thymus (dated by TCRdb to the early 2020s). Background for the entire study: The study examined how the human thymus generates shared, self-reactive T-cell receptor alpha chains.

V and J are trimmed by 7 bases and 5 bases, and the gene matches miss 8 bases of the junction. Inclusive of the bounding cysteine and phenylalanine, the CDR3 is 15 residues long. Only the CDR3 region is kept as DNA, spanning 45 bases read in frame from base 1. The CDR1 and CDR2 encoded by the germline V gene are MNHEY and SVGAGI. On this clone itself: The antigen it recognizes is unknown. Per-base quality was not reported, and no clone a single base away is much larger than it.

The method behind the library was the immunoSEQ multiplex PCR assay. TCRdb limited this immuneACCESS table to in-frame rearrangements with V and J called. A share of clones is missing; checked studies link under half to unresolved V genes, and the rest is unexplained. The sample table records 630,000 or so clones; 87% of these occur just once. The top ten constitute under 0.01% of the sample. These records were also assigned to another study, of human thymus T cells. Taken from the second paper: Donors were immunologically healthy infants undergoing open corrective cardiac surgery for congenital heart defects in Finland. The thymus tissue came from surgical resects taken out during corrective cardiac surgery. Biased V and J gene segment usage appeared to be present in both thymic and peripheral blood repertoires. According to the related research, thymic TCR repertoires were highly overlapping among unrelated individuals. TCR alpha and beta repertoires from about 8 infant thymus samples and a few related peripheral blood samples were characterized in the study. The infant donors were about 7 to 250 days old, and the cohort included more than five males and a couple of females. Thymocytes were released mechanically from tissue and stored at -70 °C as pellets of roughly 9.5-31 million cells. A QIAsymphony instrument was used to extract genomic DNA from frozen cell pellets. The immunoSEQ multiplex PCR assay was used to amplify the TCRB and TCRAD loci from a standardized quantity of quality-controlled genomic DNA. The amplicons spanned the V(D)J region and were long enough to cover the CDR3 and allow V and J genes to be identified. Amplicon sequencing was performed on an Illumina platform through the commercial immunoSEQ service. Corrections for primer bias and sequencing errors followed previously described methods, while TCRAD and TCRB definitions were based on the IMGT database. Analysis of the repertoires was done with immunoSEQ Analyzer 3.0 and VDJTools and included basic statistics, V/J segment usage, diversity estimates, rarefaction and pairwise overlap. Diversity was estimated with Chao1, ChaoE, Efron-Thisted, Shannon and inverse Simpson indices, and also on datasets down-sampled to the smallest sample. Repertoire overlap used strict matching of CDR3 nucleotide sequence, V gene and J gene, with Jaccard-based multidimensional scaling clustering. On average, thymus samples yielded roughly 770,000 unique TCRB clonotypes, whereas blood samples yielded about 80,000.

The rearranged segments are TRBV6-5 and TRBJ1-6; a stretch of 7 junction bases matches TRBD1. Sample: thymocytes. The receptor comes from a boy under two years old with a congenital heart defect. Donor details come from another sample of the same person, matched by shared clones. This receptor has the CDR3 CASKAGTDHNSPLHF. In nucleotides, the sequence is TGTGCCAGCAAGGCCGGGACAGACCATAATTCACCCCTCCACTTT.